This passage covers 13 T cell receptor beta chains from one sample sequenced in a study of cytomegalovirus exposure and HLA in healthy donors. With 60 Vbeta and 13 Jbeta primers, the PCR was carried out. Repertoires were generated with immunoSEQ multiplex PCR, while TCRdb's copy carries only in-frame clones and drops some. With 130,000 to 150,000 clones in the sample, the ten largest clones hold around 0.96%. Material for sequencing was PBMCs. These receptor sequences come from a male donor in good health and CMV-seronegative.

The rearrangement uses TRBV7-9 and TRBJ2-1; 10 bases map to TRBD2. Germline loops: CDR1 SEHNR, CDR2 FQNEAQ (reference sequence). V trimming: 5 bases; J trimming: 2 bases; junction bases outside the gene matches: 9. The length of the CDR3 is 17 residues. The CDR3 is CASSLGVGLATYNEQFF. The CDR3 DNA follows: TGTGCCAGCAGCCTAGGGGTGGGACTAGCGACCTACAATGAGCAGTTCTTC.

The V and J genes are TRBV19 and TRBJ2-1; 15 bases match TRBD2. V lost 5 bases to trimming and J lost 9 bases; unmatched junction nucleotides: 5. The length of the CDR3 is 15 residues. Germline V lookup: CDR1 LNHDA, CDR2 SQIVND (reference sequence). The CDR3 coding sequence is TGTGCCAGTAGTGCCCGGACTAGCGGGAGGGGTGAGCAGTTCTTC. It codes for CASSARTSGRGEQFF.

This chain connects TRBV18 to TRBJ1-2; the D is unclear. The CDR3 sequence is 16 residues long. Between the trimmed V and J ends, which lost 0 bases and 5 bases, there was a span of 16 bases. Germline V gene lookup returns CDR1 KGHSH and CDR2 LQKENI. CDR3 DNA: TGTGCCAGCTCACCACCAGACGTCGGAGAAATTTATGGCTACACCTTC. Amino acid sequence: CASSPPDVGEIYGYTF.

The chain recombines TRBV28 with TRBJ2-1; 8 bases are a match to TRBD2. Per germline, CDR1 MDHEN and CDR2 SYDVKM. This CDR3 spans 16 amino acids. V dropped 0 bases and J dropped 1; count of bases not matched to a gene: 2. CDR3 sequence reads: CASSLWSGGSYNEQFF. The CDR3 DNA is TGTGCCAGCAGTTTATGGAGCGGGGGTTCCTACAATGAGCAGTTCTTC.

The chain uses TRBV5-1 and TRBJ2-5; 11 bases are shared with TRBD2. V shed 7 bases and J 2 bases; nucleotides not matched to a gene: 7. The CDR3 length is 15 residues. In germline, CDR1 is SGHRS, CDR2 YFSETQ. DNA for the CDR3: TGCGCCAGCCGCAGACTAGCGGGGAAACAAGAGACCCAGTACTTC. It yields the protein CASRRLAGKQETQYF.

The chain combines TRBV7-2 with TRBJ1-2; D is unresolved. Trimming cost V 5 bases and J 5 bases, with 15 bases left between them. CDR1 and CDR2 (germline): SGHTA, FQGNSA. This CDR3 region has 14 residues. The chain's CDR3 is CASSPDPGYYGYTF. The CDR3 nucleotides are TGTGCCAGCAGCCCCGATCCGGGTTATTATGGCTACACCTTC.

J is TRBJ2-2 and V is TRBV5-1, with D possibly being TRBD2 (6 bases). The V and J ends lost 4 bases and 5 bases respectively, with 18 bases between them. This CDR3 is built from 16 residues. Germline lookup yields CDR1 SGHRS and CDR2 YFSETQ. In DNA, the CDR3 is TGCGCCAGCAGCCCTCCGAGGACTACTGTTACCGGGGAGCTGTTTTTT. Its translation: CASSPPRTTVTGELFF.

This chain connects TRBV29-1 to TRBJ2-7; 8 bases map to TRBD2. The CDR3 consists of 13 residues. The J segment lost 7 bases and the V segment lost 8 bases, leaving 13 bases of the junction unmatched. Germline V gene sequence: CDR1 SQVTM, CDR2 ANQGSEA. The CDR3: CSIPKREPGEQYF. DNA of the CDR3: TGCAGCATCCCCAAGCGGGAGCCGGGTGAGCAGTACTTC.

The rearrangement joins TRBV10-1 to TRBJ1-1; D is uncertain. V was trimmed by 2 bases and J by 11 bases, leaving 12 bases between them. This CDR3 comprises 12 residues. The germline V gene has CDR1 WNHNN and CDR2 SYGVQD (reference sequence). This CDR3 is CASSEVGTAAFF. The CDR3 DNA is TGCGCCAGCAGTGAGGTGGGCACGGCGGCTTTCTTT.

As DNA, the CDR3 is TGTGCCACCTCGGGGGACGCGGTAGAGCAGTACTTC. This encodes CATSGDAVEQYF. The chain has TRBV14 and TRBJ2-7; TRBD2 is a possible D gene (6 bases). CDR1 is SGHDN and CDR2 is FVKESK in the germline V gene. V gave up 10 bases and J gave up 7 bases, with 17 bases separating them. The CDR3 consists of 12 residues.

The gene calls are TRBV29-1 and TRBJ1-1; D is unclear. Trimming left V 6 bases short and J 1 base short, with 12 bases between. Germline loops: CDR1 SQVTM, CDR2 ANQGSEA. This CDR3 has 13 amino acids. The CDR3 bases are TGCAGCGTGGCCGAGCGCACGAACACTGAAGCTTTCTTT. Protein sequence: CSVAERTNTEAFF.

The rearrangement uses TRBV7-2 and TRBJ1-5, with a tentative D call TRBD1 (5 bases). CDR3 length equals 13 residues. The germline V gene encodes CDR1 SGHTA and CDR2 FQGNSA. With 4 bases removed from V and 7 bases from J, the gap between germline ends came to 11 bases. The CDR3 sequence is CASSYDSPQPQHF. CDR3 in DNA: TGTGCCAGCAGCTACGACAGCCCCCAGCCCCAGCATTTT.

The CDR3 loop is CASSQNNKLTEAFF. In DNA, the CDR3 is TGTGCCAGCAGTCAAAATAACAAGTTGACTGAAGCTTTCTTT. The chain joins TRBV25-1 to TRBJ1-1; no definite D call. This CDR3 has 14 amino acids. Germline V gene lookup returns CDR1 MGHDK and CDR2 SYGVNS. Trimming shortened V by 5 bases and J by 5 bases, and 15 bases separated the two germline ends. Combining the CDR3 with reference TRBV25-1 and TRBJ1-1 gives the whole variable domain EADIYQTPRYLVIGTGKKITLECSQTMGHDKMYWYQQDPGMELHLIHYSYGVNSTEKGDLSSESTVSRIRTEHFPLTLESARPSHTSQYLCASSQNNKLTEAFFGQGTRLTVV.